This T cell receptor (beta chain) was identified during a study of T cells and copy number aberrations in small-cell lung cancer. Study-wide findings and caveats: Tumors showed lower T-cell density, richness and clonality than adjacent lung, though density did not differ significantly.

As to this clone: Its antigen is not known. A read error may account for a junction end that differs from germline.

Adjacent normal lung was taken at least 2 cm from tumor. The CDR3 is made up of 13 amino acids. CDR1 SGHAT and CDR2 FQNNGV come from the germline V gene. Libraries were prepared by immunoSEQ multiplex PCR; TCRdb keeps only in-frame clonotypes and omits some of them. Of fewer than 3,000 clones listed, 82% are singletons. This clonotype originated in a woman in her forties or fifties with small cell lung cancer. J is TRBJ2-2 and V is TRBV11-2, with D hard to call. Material: normal tissue next to the tumor. CDR3 nucleotides: TGTGCCAGCAGCTTCGACGGAACCGGAGAGCTGTTTTTT. Translating it yields CASSFDGTGELFF.